This T cell receptor (beta chain) was sequenced in a study of blood T cell repertoires in COVID-19. Losses at the gene ends were 7 bases for V and 6 bases for J; bases not matched to a gene: 6. CDR3 length: 14 residues. Germline CDR1 ENHRY, CDR2 SYGVKD. Produced via immunoSEQ multiplex PCR; TCRdb's table is partial and in-frame only. The table includes 250,000 to 300,000 clones, 86% detected once. This clonotype was obtained from a man aged 25-40 years with active or convalescent COVID-19. The chain has TRBV10-3 and TRBJ1-6; 7 bases align to TRBD1. The sequenced material came from peripheral blood. CDR3 sequence (DNA): TGTGCCATCAAGGCGCAGGGGGTTAATTCACCCCTCCACTTT. Its protein is CAIKAQGVNSPLHF.